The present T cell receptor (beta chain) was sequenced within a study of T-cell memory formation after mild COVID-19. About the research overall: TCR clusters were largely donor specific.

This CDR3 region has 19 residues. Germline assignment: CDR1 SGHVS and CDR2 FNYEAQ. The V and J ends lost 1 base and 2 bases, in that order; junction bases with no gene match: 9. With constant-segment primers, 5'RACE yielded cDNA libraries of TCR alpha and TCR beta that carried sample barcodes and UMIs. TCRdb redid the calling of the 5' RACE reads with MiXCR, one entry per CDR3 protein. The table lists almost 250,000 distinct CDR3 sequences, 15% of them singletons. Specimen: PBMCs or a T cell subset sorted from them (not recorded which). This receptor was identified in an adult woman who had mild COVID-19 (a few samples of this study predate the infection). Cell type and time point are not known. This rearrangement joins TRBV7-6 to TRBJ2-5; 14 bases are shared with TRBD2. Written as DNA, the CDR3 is TGTGCCAGCAGCTTAGGTCTCCCGGGGACTAGCGGGGGTCAAGAGACCCAGTACTTC. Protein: CASSLGLPGTSGGQETQYF.